Listed here is a single T cell receptor (beta chain). The antigen is undetermined. This sample is drawn from a study of T cells in Graves' hyperthyroidism and ophthalmopathy. On the study more broadly: Peripheral blood was taken when the disease was first diagnosed, before any treatment began.

Findings of the study overall: Researchers found most expanded thyroid clonotypes above 0.001 in blood as well.

When ophthalmopathy did not progress within 18 months, Graves' hyperthyroidism was considered stable. This CDR3 is built from 16 residues. V gave up 0 bases and J gave up 2 bases; unmatched junction bases: 4. Germline V gives CDR1 LGHNA, CDR2 YNFKEQ. RNA transcripts served as the template for amplifying TCR beta CDR3 regions. RT-PCR in the first round (using the HTBI primer set) targeted the TCR CDR3. TCRdb re-derived calls from the multiplex PCR reads in MiXCR, one entry per CDR3 protein. The top ten clones hold approximately 13% of a sample with around 520,000 distinct CDR3 sequences, around 15% of them seen once.

Sequences were obtained from blood. V is TRBV4-2 and J is TRBJ2-7; 10 bases fit TRBD2. The TCR comes from a woman aged 40 to 49 with Graves' hyperthyroidism. The CDR3 DNA sequence: TGTGCCAGCAGCCAAGAGAGCGGGAGGGCCACCTACGAGCAGTACTTC. It encodes CASSQESGRATYEQYF.